This is a list of T cell receptor beta chains from one sample in a study of OX40 agonist ivuxolimab in advanced cancers. The repertoire was sequenced with immunoSEQ multiplex PCR; TCRdb's copy has only in-frame clones and lacks some. The table shows 90,000 to 100,000 clones, with about 90% occurring only once. The specimen comprised CD4+ or CD8+ T cells sorted from blood, sampled in a trial of the OX40 agonist ivuxolimab. These receptors were taken from an adult with an advanced solid tumor such as melanoma, head and neck, liver or kidney cancer. Each CDR3 is given with its conserved first and last residue. Fields, in order: clone size, J gene, D gene, V gene, CDR3 DNA, CDR3 protein. D genes are given only for firm matches. Clone size, where shown, is once, few, many, or a class for clones that have expanded.

>.|TRBJ1-3|.|TRBV11-1
TGTGCCAGCTCCCAAATGGGGGGAATTGGAAACACCATATATTTT
CASSQMGGIGNTIYF
>.|TRBJ1-1|TRBD1|TRBV6-5
TGTGCCAGCAGCTGGGACAGATCTCCTGACACTGAAGCTTTCTTT
CASSWDRSPDTEAFF
>.|TRBJ1-1|.|TRBV7-2
TGTGCCAGCAGCCCACGACAGGATTTGAACACTGAAGCTTTCTTT
CASSPRQDLNTEAFF
>.|TRBJ1-3|.|TRBV28
TGTGCCAGCACCAACCTACAGGGCCCCTCTGGAAACACCATATATTTT
CASTNLQGPSGNTIYF
>.|TRBJ2-7|.|TRBV5-1
TGCGCCAGCAGCTTGATGCTAGCCTCCGAGCAGTACTTC
CASSLMLASEQYF
>.|TRBJ2-1|.|TRBV7-2
TGTGCCAGCAGCTTATACACGTCCAATGAGCAGTTCTTC
CASSLYTSNEQFF
>.|TRBJ2-6|.|TRBV7-3
TGTGCCAGCAGCTCCGAGGGTCCCCGAGGGGCCAACGTCCTGACTTTC
CASSSEGPRGANVLTF
>.|TRBJ2-7|TRBD1|TRBV27
TGTGCCAGCAGTTTCGTGACAGGGCACGAGCAGTACTTC
CASSFVTGHEQYF
>.|TRBJ1-1|.|TRBV14
TGTGCCAGCAGCCAAGAGGCGCAGAGTTTGCAAGCTTTCTTT
CASSQEAQSLQAFF
>.|TRBJ2-4|.|TRBV11-3
TGTGCCAGCAGCTTCTCGGGGGCCACGGCCAAAAACATTCAGTACTTC
CASSFSGATAKNIQYF
>.|TRBJ2-7|.|TRBV28
TGTGCCAGCAGTTGGGGGAAAAGCGAGCAGTACTTC
CASSWGKSEQYF
>.|TRBJ2-7|.|TRBV15
TGTGCCACCAGCAGCCAAGGACTGACCTACGAGCAGTACTTC
CATSSQGLTYEQYF
>.|TRBJ2-3|TRBD2|TRBV7-8
TGTGCCAGCAGCTTAGGAGCACACGGCGGGGGTAGCACAGATACGCAGTATTTT
CASSLGAHGGGSTDTQYF
>.|TRBJ2-2|TRBD1|TRBV19
TGTGCCAGTAGACCCGGGACAGGGAACACCGGGGAGCTGTTTTTT
CASRPGTGNTGELFF
>.|TRBJ2-7|TRBD1|TRBV19
TGTGCCAGTAGTACTCCTGGACAGGCCCTTAAGTACTTC
CASSTPGQALKYF
>.|TRBJ2-5|.|TRBV9
TGTGCCAGCAGCAACGGACAGAAAAAGACCCAGTACTTC
CASSNGQKKTQYF
>.|TRBJ2-7|TRBD1|TRBV5-1
TGCGCCAGCAGCCTCCAGGGGGCGGCCTACGAGCAGTACTTC
CASSLQGAAYEQYF
>.|TRBJ2-7|.|TRBV27
TGTGCCAGCAGTTTTGAGAACCTTTATTACGAGCAGTACTTC
CASSFENLYYEQYF
>.|TRBJ2-5|.|TRBV29-1
TGCAGCGCCGTCACCCCCGGCGAGACCCAGTACTTC
CSAVTPGETQYF
>once|TRBJ1-6|.|TRBV5-5
TGTGCCAGCAGCTTGGTGGGGCAGAATTCACCCCTCCACTTT
CASSLVGQNSPLHF
>.|TRBJ1-6|.|TRBV2
TGTGCCAGCAGTGCGGGATCCGGCTCCTATAATTCACCCCTCCACTTT
CASSAGSGSYNSPLHF
>.|TRBJ2-3|TRBD1|TRBV27
TGTGCCAGCAGTAGGCGGACAGGCGGTGGCACAGATACGCAGTATTTT
CASSRRTGGGTDTQYF
>.|TRBJ2-3|TRBD2|TRBV28
TGTGCCAGCACTGAAACTAGCGGGGGGCCCCCAGATACGCAGTATTTT
CASTETSGGPPDTQYF
>.|TRBJ1-4|.|TRBV19
TGTGCCAGTGGACCCGAGCATGAAAAACTGTTTTTT
CASGPEHEKLFF
>.|TRBJ1-4|TRBD1|TRBV5-6
TGTGCCAGCAGCATGGGACAGGGGGCTAATGAAAAACTGTTTTTT
CASSMGQGANEKLFF
>.|TRBJ2-7|.|TRBV11-2
TGTGCCAGCAGCTTAGCATCGATAGGCGAGCAGTACTTC
CASSLASIGEQYF
>.|TRBJ2-5|TRBD2|TRBV29-1
TGCAGCGTTGAAGGAAAAGGGACTAGCGGGGGGGAGACCCAGTACTTC
CSVEGKGTSGGETQYF
>.|TRBJ2-4|.|TRBV9
TGTGCCAGCAGCGAGGATATAGCCAAAAACATTCAGTACTTC
CASSEDIAKNIQYF
>.|TRBJ1-1|.|TRBV30
TGTGCCTGGAGTGTAGGTAGGATCGGTGAAGCTTTCTTT
CAWSVGRIGEAFF
>.|TRBJ1-5|TRBD1|TRBV28
TGTGCCACCGGCGACAGGGGCAATCAGCCCCAGCATTTT
CATGDRGNQPQHF
>.|TRBJ1-2|TRBD1|TRBV4-3
TGCGCCAGCACTCGGGGACAGGGGAACCCTGGCTACACCTTC
CASTRGQGNPGYTF
>.|TRBJ1-2|.|TRBV5-4
TGTGCCAGCAGCCTGGCGGGCATCCGCTATGGCTACACCTTC
CASSLAGIRYGYTF
>.|TRBJ1-3|.|TRBV7-6
TGTGCCAGCGGGTTGGGACAAAGCCATCCTGGAAACACCATATATTTT
CASGLGQSHPGNTIYF
>.|TRBJ2-7|.|TRBV28
TGTGCCAGCAGTTTATCCCCAAGGGAAAGCTCCTACGAGCAGTACTTC
CASSLSPRESSYEQYF
>.|TRBJ2-7|TRBD1|TRBV2
TGTGCCAGCATGGGGCAGGGGGTCCCCTACGAGCAGTACTTC
CASMGQGVPYEQYF
>.|TRBJ1-6|.|TRBV4-1
TGCGCCAGCAGCCGGTCACAGGGTTTCCTCCACTTT
CASSRSQGFLHF
>.|TRBJ1-1|.|TRBV7-6
TGTGCCAGCAGCGCCTCGGGACCAGACACTGAAGCTTTCTTT
CASSASGPDTEAFF
>.|TRBJ2-3|.|TRBV10-1
TGCGCCAGCCCTCTTAGGGCTGAAGATACGCAGTATTTT
CASPLRAEDTQYF
>.|TRBJ2-7|TRBD1|TRBV4-1
TGCGCCAGCAGCCAAGAATGGACAGGTTCATCGCGAGAGCAGTACTTC
CASSQEWTGSSREQYF
>few|TRBJ1-1|.|TRBV11-2
TGTGCCAGCAGGGTGCGTAGGGGCTGGAACACTGAAGCTTTCTTT
CASRVRRGWNTEAFF
>.|TRBJ1-2|.|TRBV7-9
TGTGCCAGCAGCTTAGACCTTCAGAGGGGCTACACCTTC
CASSLDLQRGYTF
>.|TRBJ2-1|.|TRBV7-9
TGTGCCAGCAGCCTTCTTAATGAGCAGTTCTTC
CASSLLNEQFF
>.|TRBJ2-1|.|TRBV28
TGTGCCAGCAGTTTACTCCCTGGGCAGCTTTACAATGAGCAGTTCTTC
CASSLLPGQLYNEQFF
>.|TRBJ1-5|.|TRBV6-5
TGTGCCAGCAAAAAGGGGTCGGGGGGCAATCAGCCCCAGCATTTT
CASKKGSGGNQPQHF
>once|TRBJ1-2|.|TRBV7-9
TGTGCCAGCAGCTTAGCCGGCGGCTACACCTTC
CASSLAGGYTF
>.|TRBJ1-4|TRBD1|TRBV5-1
TGCGCCAGCAGCTCCCTTACAGGGGTTCCTAATGAAAAACTGTTTTTT
CASSSLTGVPNEKLFF
>.|TRBJ2-1|TRBD2|TRBV25-1
TGTGCCAGCAGTGAAAAGGAACTAGCGGGGTACAATGAGCAGTTCTTC
CASSEKELAGYNEQFF
>.|TRBJ2-4|.|TRBV28
TGTGCCAGCAGGTCCACAGGAGACATTCAGTACTTC
CASRSTGDIQYF
>.|TRBJ1-5|TRBD1|TRBV30
TGTGCCTGGAGTGACAGGGGGCGAATTCAGCCCCAGCATTTT
CAWSDRGRIQPQHF
>.|TRBJ2-5|.|TRBV13
TGTGCCAGCAGCTTAGGTCAGTTGAAGGGGACCCAGTACTTC
CASSLGQLKGTQYF
>.|TRBJ2-3|TRBD2|TRBV27
TGTGCCAGCAGTTTATCTTGGGAGCGGGGGTCAGATACGCAGTATTTT
CASSLSWERGSDTQYF
>.|TRBJ1-6|.|TRBV19
TGTGCCACGGGCAGGGAATCAGATTCACCCCTCCACTTT
CATGRESDSPLHF
>.|TRBJ2-3|TRBD2|TRBV7-6
TGTGCCAGCAGCGCCGGAGCGGGGGTAGGCCCCGATACGCAGTATTTT
CASSAGAGVGPDTQYF
>once|TRBJ2-2|.|TRBV19
TGTGCCAGTAGTATAGTTAGAACGACCGGGGAGCTGTTTTTT
CASSIVRTTGELFF
>.|TRBJ2-7|.|TRBV2
TGTGCCAGCAGCGCAGCCTACGAGCAGTACTTC
CASSAAYEQYF
>.|TRBJ1-2|TRBD1|TRBV5-1
TGCGCCAGCAGCTTGCCCACCGGGACAGGAAATGGCTACACCTTC
CASSLPTGTGNGYTF
>.|TRBJ2-3|.|TRBV6-1
TGTGCCAGCAGTGAAAAAGAGCGGTTCTTTACAGCAGATACGCAGTATTTT
CASSEKERFFTADTQYF
>.|TRBJ2-1|.|TRBV28
TGTGCCAGCAGTTCGGGGATAAATGAGCAGTTCTTC
CASSSGINEQFF
>once|TRBJ2-5|.|TRBV28
TGTGCCAGCAGTTTCAGGCCGAAAGACGAGACCCAGTACTTC
CASSFRPKDETQYF
>.|TRBJ1-6|.|TRBV7-9
TGTGCCAGCAGGGCGACAGCCGCAAATTCACCCCTCCACTTT
CASRATAANSPLHF